The 21 T cell receptor beta chains in this list originate from one sample, sequenced in a study of T cell clones after liver transplantation. Only in-frame clones appear in the TCRdb table, and some are missing; sequencing was by immunoSEQ multiplex PCR. The sample records tens of thousands of clones, 70% to 85% being singletons. The sample here was CD4+ T cells from blood, taken 45 to 46 months after liver transplant. Receptor source: a human patient who received a liver transplant. Some T cells may have come from the graft donor.

J is TRBJ1-4 and V is TRBV6-1; 10 bases line up with TRBD1. V shed 2 bases, J shed 6 bases, and the junction held 9 bases outside the gene matches. Per germline, CDR1 MNHNS and CDR2 SASEGT. The CDR3 is made up of 17 amino acids. For the CDR3, the DNA is TGTGCCAGCAGTGAATTGGGACAGGGGATCTTCCATGAAAAACTGTTTTTT. Amino acid sequence: CASSELGQGIFHEKLFF.

The chain recombines TRBV6-1 with TRBJ2-7; TRBD1 matches 8 bases. The CDR3 runs to 14 residues. Germline assignment: CDR1 MNHNS and CDR2 SASEGT. J lost 1 base, V lost 7 bases, and 6 bases had no gene match. The CDR3 region has the DNA TGTGCCAGCACCGGACAGGGCCCATCCTACGAGCAGTACTTC. It translates to CASTGQGPSYEQYF.

V usage is TRBV5-1 and J usage is TRBJ2-3; the D is unclear. CDR3 size: 14 residues. Trimming stripped 0 bases from V and 12 bases from J, with 17 bases between. CDR1 and CDR2 from the germline V gene are SGHRS and YFSETQ. Written as DNA, the CDR3 is TGCGCCAGCAGCTTGGAATTGGAACACCTCGGTCAGTATTTT. Its translation is CASSLELEHLGQYF.

The chain links TRBV28 to TRBJ1-2; D is uncertain. Germline V gene data show CDR1 as MDHEN and CDR2 as SYDVKM. V dropped 7 bases and J dropped 3 bases, with 15 bases sitting between them. This CDR3 comprises 14 residues. Here the CDR3 DNA reads TGTGCCAGCATCGGCCCCTATTCGGACTATGGCTACACCTTC. Protein product: CASIGPYSDYGYTF.

The chain couples TRBV5-4 to TRBJ2-1; 13 bases agree with TRBD2. This CDR3 has 15 amino acids. In germline, CDR1 is SGHNT, CDR2 YYREEE (reference sequence). Trimming cost V 6 bases and J 7 bases; bases outside gene matches: 7. CDR3 sequence: CASTNEGLAGNEQFF. In nucleotides, the CDR3 is TGTGCCAGCACGAACGAGGGACTAGCGGGAAATGAGCAGTTCTTC. Based on the CDR3 plus reference TRBV5-4 and TRBJ2-1, the full variable domain is ETGVTQSPTHLIKTRGQQVTLRCSSQSGHNTVSWYQQALGQGPQFIFQYYREEENGRGNFPPRFSGLQFPNYSSELNVNALELDDSALYLCASTNEGLAGNEQFFGPGTRLTVL.

V is TRBV28 and J is TRBJ2-5; D assignment may be TRBD1 or TRBD2 (5 bases each). This CDR3 comprises 16 residues. Trimming left V 5 bases short and J 4 bases short, with 20 bases between. The V gene's germline CDR1 is MDHEN and CDR2 SYDVKM. CDR3 in amino acids: CASSVWGTAFGETQYF. Here the CDR3 DNA reads TGTGCCAGCAGTGTCTGGGGGACGGCGTTCGGAGAGACCCAGTACTTC. Using reference TRBV28 and TRBJ2-5 for the parts outside the CDR3, the full variable domain is DVKVTQSSRYLVKRTGEKVFLECVQDMDHENMFWYRQDPGLGLRLIYFSYDVKMKEKGDIPEGYSVSREKKERFSLILESASTNQTSMYLCASSVWGTAFGETQYFGPGTRLLVL.

This clone was observed a handful of times. This chain uses TRBV5-1 with TRBJ2-3; D ambiguous. Per the germline V gene, CDR1 is SGHRS and CDR2 is YFSETQ. The ends were cut back, 5 bases at V and 0 bases at J, with 13 bases in the middle. This CDR3 is 15 amino acids long. The CDR3 protein is CASRSALLSTDTQYF. CDR3 in DNA: TGCGCCAGCAGGTCGGCACTACTTAGCACAGATACGCAGTATTTT.

This clone was seen only once. The V gene is TRBV30, the J gene TRBJ1-2; D is undetermined. The germline CDR1 and CDR2 sequences are GTSNPN and SVGIG (reference sequence). The V and J ends lost 3 bases and 0 bases respectively, with 11 bases between them. The CDR3 length is 14 residues. CDR3 sequence: CAWSFPTANYGYTF. The CDR3 DNA reads TGTGCCTGGAGCTTCCCCACAGCTAACTATGGCTACACCTTC.

The rearrangement uses TRBV28 and TRBJ2-7; the D is unclear. V lost 7 bases and J lost 3, with 13 bases in between. The CDR3 is made up of 13 amino acids. Germline loops: CDR1 MDHEN, CDR2 SYDVKM. Here the CDR3 reads CASKFGGYYEQYF. CDR3 sequence (DNA): TGTGCCAGCAAGTTTGGCGGATACTACGAGCAGTACTTC.

This chain connects TRBV7-9 to TRBJ1-2; D remains unclear. This CDR3 comprises 12 residues. Germline CDR1 SEHNR, CDR2 FQNEAQ (reference sequence). The V end was cut by 8 bases, the J end by 0 bases, with 7 bases between. The CDR3 is CASYQTNYGYTF. Written as DNA, the CDR3 is TGTGCCAGCTATCAAACTAACTATGGCTACACCTTC.

The gene calls are TRBV15 and TRBJ2-7; D unclear. Trimming removed 0 bases at V and 0 bases at J, with 9 bases between. CDR3 length: 15 amino acids. In germline, CDR1 is LNHNV, CDR2 YYDKDF (reference sequence). CDR3 nucleotide sequence: TGTGCCACCAGCAGAGATTTGAGGAGCTCCTACGAGCAGTACTTC. Translating gives CATSRDLRSSYEQYF.

The gene calls are TRBV9 and TRBJ2-2; D is tentatively TRBD1 or TRBD2 (5 bases each). The germline V and J ends were trimmed by 1 base and 3 bases, with 10 bases remaining between them. Germline CDR1 is SGDLS and CDR2 is YYNGEE. The CDR3 is made up of 15 amino acids. The CDR3 DNA reads as TGTGCCAGCAGCGTACGAGGGGTCGACACCGGGGAGCTGTTTTTT. Its translation: CASSVRGVDTGELFF. Full variable domain (outside the CDR3, taken from reference TRBV9 and TRBJ2-2): DSGVTQTPKHLITATGQRVTLRCSPRSGDLSVYWYQQSLDQGLQFLIQYYNGEERAKGNILERFSAQQFPDLHSELNLSSLELGDSALYFCASSVRGVDTGELFFGEGSRLTVL.

V and J are TRBV28 and TRBJ2-4, with D possibly called TRBD1 or TRBD2 (5 bases each). The V gene lost 5 bases and the J gene lost 7 bases, with 18 bases spanning the gap. This CDR3 has 15 residues. Germline V gives CDR1 MDHEN, CDR2 SYDVKM. CDR3 DNA sequence: TGTGCCAGCAGTCACCCGGGGACGAGTAGTAACATTCAGTACTTC. This codes for CASSHPGTSSNIQYF.

The chain carries TRBV15 and TRBJ2-3; 7 nucleotides agree with TRBD2. V shed 0 bases and J 0 bases; nucleotides not matched to a gene: 6. Germline CDR1 LNHNV, CDR2 YYDKDF (reference sequence). The CDR3 runs 17 residues. CDR3 protein: CATSRDLAVLSTDTQYF. In nucleotides, the CDR3 is TGTGCCACCAGCAGAGATCTAGCGGTCCTTAGCACAGATACGCAGTATTTT.

V and J are TRBV4-1 and TRBJ1-1; D unclear. This CDR3 contains 16 residues. The V end was cut by 1 base, the J end by 0 bases, with 12 bases between. Per germline, CDR1 MGHRA and CDR2 YSYEKL. The CDR3 DNA is TGCGCCAGCAGCCAAGGCCGGGCGGGGATGAACACTGAAGCTTTCTTT. Translation: CASSQGRAGMNTEAFF.

The chain employs TRBV19 and TRBJ2-2; D gene uncertain. Between the trimmed V and J ends, which lost 5 bases and 9 bases, there was a span of 13 bases. Germline V gives CDR1 LNHDA, CDR2 SQIVND (reference sequence). The CDR3 runs 13 residues. This CDR3 is CASSLNSPRELFF. CDR3 nucleotide sequence: TGTGCCAGTAGTCTCAATAGTCCGAGGGAGCTGTTTTTT.

This clone was found once. This chain connects TRBV6-1 to TRBJ1-2, with 7 bases identical to TRBD1. The CDR3 runs to 14 residues. With V trimmed by 6 bases and J by 4 bases, 8 bases remained unmatched. The germline V gene encodes CDR1 MNHNS and CDR2 SASEGT. DNA of the CDR3: TGTGCCAGCAGAGGGACAGTCTTCCCCTATGGCTACACCTTC. This translates into CASRGTVFPYGYTF.

V usage is TRBV30 and J usage is TRBJ1-1, with D hard to call. The germline V gene has CDR1 GTSNPN and CDR2 SVGIG (reference sequence). The CDR3 length is 12 residues. Trimming shortened V by 0 bases and J by 4 bases, and 6 bases separated the two germline ends. CDR3 coding DNA: TGTGCCTGGAGTGTGAGTGTCACTGAAGCTTTCTTT. Its protein product is CAWSVSVTEAFF.

V is TRBV28 and J is TRBJ2-7, with 11 bases matching TRBD2. V lost 3 bases to trimming and J lost 4 bases; unmatched junction nucleotides: 8. The CDR3 is 16 residues long. The V gene's germline CDR1 is MDHEN and CDR2 SYDVKM. CDR3 coding DNA: TGTGCCAGCAGTTTGGGGGGGACTAGCGGCTTATACGAGCAGTACTTC. It is translated as CASSLGGTSGLYEQYF.

V gene TRBV28 combines with J gene TRBJ1-3; 9 nucleotides agree with TRBD1. V lost 6 bases, J lost 2 bases, and 2 bases stayed unmatched. The germline gives CDR1 MDHEN, CDR2 SYDVKM. This CDR3 is built from 14 residues. The CDR3 bases are TGTGCCAGCAGAACAGGGGGCGCTGGAAACACCATATATTTT. It is translated as CASRTGGAGNTIYF.

The chain joins TRBV7-3 to TRBJ2-4, with D possibly being TRBD1 or TRBD2 (5 bases each). Germline V gene lookup returns CDR1 SGHTA and CDR2 FQGTGA. V lost 2 bases to trimming and J lost 8 bases, with 22 bases between them. The CDR3 consists of 17 residues. The CDR3 protein is CASSLYSGTSLADIQYF. The CDR3 region has the DNA TGTGCCAGCAGCTTATATTCGGGGACCTCCCTTGCGGACATTCAGTACTTC.